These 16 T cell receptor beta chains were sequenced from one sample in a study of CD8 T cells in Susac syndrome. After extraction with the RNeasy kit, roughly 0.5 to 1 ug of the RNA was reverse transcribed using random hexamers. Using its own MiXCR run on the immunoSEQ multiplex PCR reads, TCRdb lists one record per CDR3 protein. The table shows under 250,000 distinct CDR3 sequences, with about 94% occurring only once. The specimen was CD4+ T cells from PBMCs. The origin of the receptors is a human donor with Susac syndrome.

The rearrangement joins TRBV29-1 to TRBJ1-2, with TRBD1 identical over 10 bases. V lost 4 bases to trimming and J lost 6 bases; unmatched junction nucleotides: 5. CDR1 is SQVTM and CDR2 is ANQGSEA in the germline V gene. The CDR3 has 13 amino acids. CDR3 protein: CSVGRDRGHGYTF. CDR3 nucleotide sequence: TGCAGCGTTGGCCGGGACAGGGGTCATGGCTACACCTTC.

The CDR3 protein is CASSSGTGPSPLHF. CDR3 nucleotide sequence: TGTGCCAGCTCATCGGGGACAGGGCCCTCACCCCTCCACTTT. The chain combines TRBV18 with TRBJ1-6; 9 nucleotides align to TRBD1. The germline CDR1 and CDR2 sequences are KGHSH and LQKENI. The CDR3 sequence is 14 residues long. Trimming removed 5 bases from V and 10 bases from J; junction bases left unmatched: 6.

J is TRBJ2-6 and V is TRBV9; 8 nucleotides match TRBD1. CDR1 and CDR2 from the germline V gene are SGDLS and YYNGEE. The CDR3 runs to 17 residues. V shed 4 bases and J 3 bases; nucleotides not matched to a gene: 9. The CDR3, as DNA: TGTGCCAGCAGCACCCGAGACAGGGGCGGTGGGGCCAACGTCCTGACTTTC. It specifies CASSTRDRGGGANVLTF.

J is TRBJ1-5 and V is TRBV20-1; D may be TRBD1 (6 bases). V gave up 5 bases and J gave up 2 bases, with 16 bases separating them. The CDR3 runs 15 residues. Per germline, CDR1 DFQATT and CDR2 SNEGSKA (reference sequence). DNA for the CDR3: TGCAGTGCTCCCCGGGCAGGGGTGCGCAATCAGCCCCAGCATTTT. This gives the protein CSAPRAGVRNQPQHF.

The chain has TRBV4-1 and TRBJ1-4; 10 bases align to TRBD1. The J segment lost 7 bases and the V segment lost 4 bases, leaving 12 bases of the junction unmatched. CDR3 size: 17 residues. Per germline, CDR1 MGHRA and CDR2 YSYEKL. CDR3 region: CASSRGDRGMAPEKLFF. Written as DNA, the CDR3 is TGCGCCAGCAGCCGGGGGGACAGGGGAATGGCCCCTGAAAAACTGTTTTTT.

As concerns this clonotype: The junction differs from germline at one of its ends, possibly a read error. CDR3 residues: CASSYDRSARETQYF. CDR3 DNA: TGTGCTAGCAGCTACGACAGGAGTGCGCGGGAGACCCAGTACTTC. The V and J genes are TRBV7-7 and TRBJ2-5; possible D gene TRBD1, 6 bases. CDR1 and CDR2 from the germline V gene are SSHAT and FNYEAQ (reference sequence). The CDR3 has 15 residues.

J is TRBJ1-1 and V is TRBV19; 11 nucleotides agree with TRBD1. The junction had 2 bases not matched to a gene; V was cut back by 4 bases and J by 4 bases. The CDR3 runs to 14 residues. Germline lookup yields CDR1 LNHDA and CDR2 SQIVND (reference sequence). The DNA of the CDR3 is TGTGCCAGTAGTACCGGGACAGGGGGCACTGAAGCTTTCTTT. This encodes CASSTGTGGTEAFF.

This CDR3 reads CAWSVRRSPLWGQPQHF. CDR3 coding DNA: TGTGCCTGGAGTGTACGGCGTAGCCCCCTTTGGGGTCAGCCCCAGCATTTT. This rearrangement joins TRBV30 to TRBJ1-5; D is uncertain. Germline loops: CDR1 GTSNPN, CDR2 SVGIG (reference sequence). V lost 0 bases and J 6 bases, leaving 21 bases between the germline ends. The CDR3 is made up of 17 amino acids.

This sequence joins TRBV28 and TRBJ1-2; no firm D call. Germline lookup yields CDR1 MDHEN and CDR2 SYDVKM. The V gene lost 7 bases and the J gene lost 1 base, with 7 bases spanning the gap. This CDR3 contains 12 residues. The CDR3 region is CASTGGNYGYTF. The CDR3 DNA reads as TGTGCCAGCACGGGCGGTAACTATGGCTACACCTTC.

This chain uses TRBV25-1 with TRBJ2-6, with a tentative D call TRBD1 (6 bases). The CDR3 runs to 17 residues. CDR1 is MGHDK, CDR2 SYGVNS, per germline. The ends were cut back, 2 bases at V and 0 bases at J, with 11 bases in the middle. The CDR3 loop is CASSERGQLSGANVLTF. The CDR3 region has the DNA TGTGCCAGCAGTGAACGCGGACAGCTCTCTGGGGCCAACGTCCTGACTTTC.

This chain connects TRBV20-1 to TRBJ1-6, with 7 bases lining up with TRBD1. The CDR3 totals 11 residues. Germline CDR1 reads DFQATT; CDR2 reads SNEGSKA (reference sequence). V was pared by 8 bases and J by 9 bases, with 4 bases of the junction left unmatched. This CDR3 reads CSRQGGSPLHF. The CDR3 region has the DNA TGCAGTAGACAGGGAGGTTCACCCCTCCACTTT.

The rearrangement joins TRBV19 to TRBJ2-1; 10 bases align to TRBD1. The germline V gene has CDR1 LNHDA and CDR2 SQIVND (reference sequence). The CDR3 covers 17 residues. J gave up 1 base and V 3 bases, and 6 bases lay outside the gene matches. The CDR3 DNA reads TGTGCCAGTAGTATCGCTGGGGACAGGGGATCCTACAATGAGCAGTTCTTC. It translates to CASSIAGDRGSYNEQFF.

CDR3 sequence reads: CSVGGTSGGLTDTQYF. CDR3 DNA sequence: TGCAGCGTTGGTGGGACTAGCGGAGGCCTCACAGATACGCAGTATTTT. The chain recombines TRBV29-1 with TRBJ2-3, with 11 positions matching TRBD2. Trimming at V came to 4 bases and at J to 2 bases, leaving 8 bases not matched to a gene. There are 16 residues in the CDR3. CDR1 is SQVTM and CDR2 is ANQGSEA in the germline V gene.

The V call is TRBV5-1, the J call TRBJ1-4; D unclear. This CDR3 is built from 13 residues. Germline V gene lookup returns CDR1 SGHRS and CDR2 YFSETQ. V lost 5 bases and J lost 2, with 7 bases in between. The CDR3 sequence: CASREGTNEKLFF. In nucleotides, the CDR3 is TGCGCCAGCAGGGAAGGGACTAATGAAAAACTGTTTTTT.

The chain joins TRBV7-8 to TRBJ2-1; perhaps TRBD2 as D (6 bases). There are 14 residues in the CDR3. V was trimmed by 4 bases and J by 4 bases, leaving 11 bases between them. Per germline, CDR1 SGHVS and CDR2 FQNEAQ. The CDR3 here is CASSSTGEYNEQFF. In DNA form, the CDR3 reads TGTGCCAGCAGCTCAACGGGGGAGTACAATGAGCAGTTCTTC.

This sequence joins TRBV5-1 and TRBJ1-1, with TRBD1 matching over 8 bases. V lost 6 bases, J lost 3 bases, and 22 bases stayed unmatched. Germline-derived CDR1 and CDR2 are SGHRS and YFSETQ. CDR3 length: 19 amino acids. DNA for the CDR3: TGCGCCAGCAAAGGGGGGTTCGAGACAGGGGATGATGTGGACACTGAAGCTTTCTTT. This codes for CASKGGFETGDDVDTEAFF.